The clone carrying this TCR beta chain has at least ten counts. V lost 0 bases and J lost 2, with 6 bases in between. The germline CDR1 and CDR2 sequences are SGHRS and YFSETQ. The CDR3 consists of 13 residues. These data originate in a study of low-dose radiotherapy and immunotherapy resistance in tumors. In the study overall: A total of 13 Gy over 26 weeks was given to Cohort 2 as 1 Gy per fraction every two weeks.

The time point denotes: before trial treatment. Primers targeting TRAV and TRBV primed first-strand cDNA, covering alpha and beta chains. TCRs were amplified for approximately 22 PCR cycles with a constant-region primer and V-primer adapter. TCRdb called the reads again in MiXCR, with one record for every CDR3 protein. The profile shows 85,000 to 100,000 distinct CDR3 sequences, more than 7.5% of them singletons. The J gene is TRBJ2-7, the V gene TRBV5-1; no clear D. Specimen: PBMCs, collected before treatment. The TCR originated in a male donor with prostate cancer. The CDR3 sequence is CASSLETAYEQYF. CDR3 in DNA: TGCGCCAGCAGCTTGGAAACGGCCTACGAGCAGTACTTC.